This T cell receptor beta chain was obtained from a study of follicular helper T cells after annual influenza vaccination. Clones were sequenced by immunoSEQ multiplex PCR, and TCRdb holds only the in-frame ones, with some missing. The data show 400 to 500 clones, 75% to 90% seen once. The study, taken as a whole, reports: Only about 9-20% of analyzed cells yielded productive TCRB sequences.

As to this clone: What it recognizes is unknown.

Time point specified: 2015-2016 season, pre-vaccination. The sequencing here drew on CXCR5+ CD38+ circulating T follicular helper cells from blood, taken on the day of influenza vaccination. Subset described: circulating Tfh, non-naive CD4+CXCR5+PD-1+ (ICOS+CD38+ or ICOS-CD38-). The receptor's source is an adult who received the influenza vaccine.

The CDR3: CASSADRGGLTFF. The CDR3 DNA is TGTGCCAGCAGCGCGGACAGGGGCGGGCTGACTTTCTTT. The chain has TRBV5-6 and TRBJ1-1; 9 bases agree with TRBD1. The ends lost 4 bases at V and 12 bases at J; junction bases unmatched: 10. This CDR3 spans 13 amino acids. CDR1 is SGHDT and CDR2 is YYEEEE in the germline V gene.